This passage covers 5 T cell receptor beta chains from one sample sequenced in a study of cytomegalovirus exposure and HLA in healthy donors. It was with 60 Vbeta and 13 Jbeta primers that the PCR ran. Some clones are missing from TCRdb's copy, which holds only in-frame ones; the method was immunoSEQ multiplex PCR. The data contain 80,000 or so clones, around three quarters of them seen just once; the ten biggest clones take up about 12%. Sample: PBMCs. The source is a male donor in good health and CMV-seropositive.

The V and J genes are TRBV5-5 and TRBJ1-4; 7 bases line up with TRBD1. Trimming removed 3 bases from V and 0 bases from J; junction bases left unmatched: 8. The germline gives CDR1 SGHKS, CDR2 YYEKEE (reference sequence). The CDR3 runs 17 residues. The CDR3 region is CASSSERTGTTNEKLFF. The CDR3 region has the DNA TGTGCCAGCAGCTCCGAGCGGACAGGAACAACTAATGAAAAACTGTTTTTT.

The chain couples TRBV29-1 to TRBJ2-6, with 7 bases matching TRBD1. Losses at the gene ends were 6 bases for V and 0 bases for J; bases not matched to a gene: 5. CDR1 is SQVTM and CDR2 is ANQGSEA in the germline V gene. The CDR3 loop spans 15 amino acids. The CDR3 DNA reads as TGCAGCGTGGATGGGACAGACTCTGGGGCCAACGTCCTGACTTTC. This translates into CSVDGTDSGANVLTF.

This clone was counted a single time. The chain employs TRBV5-5 and TRBJ2-7; 9 bases map to TRBD1. The CDR3 spans 16 residues. V lost 4 bases and J lost 6; bases outside the gene matches: 14. Germline loops: CDR1 SGHKS, CDR2 YYEKEE (reference sequence). In DNA, the CDR3 is TGTGCCAGCAGCCCTAACCGCGGGACAGGGACCCTCGAGCAGTACTTC. The encoded protein is CASSPNRGTGTLEQYF. The full variable domain, with the rest looked up from reference TRBV5-5 and TRBJ2-7, is DAGVTQSPTHLIKTRGQQVTLRCSPISGHKSVSWYQQVLGQGPQFIFQYYEKEERGRGNFPDRFSARQFPNYSSELNVNALLLGDSALYLCASSPNRGTGTLEQYFGPGTRLTVT.

The chain combines TRBV18 with TRBJ2-5; D remains ambiguous. V dropped 0 bases and J dropped 7 bases, with 9 bases sitting between them. This CDR3 region has 13 residues. The V gene's germline CDR1 is KGHSH and CDR2 LQKENI. CDR3: CASSPPGLGTQYF. Here the CDR3 DNA reads TGTGCCAGCTCACCACCTGGGCTTGGGACCCAGTACTTC.

The V and J genes are TRBV27 and TRBJ2-2; 9 nucleotides align to TRBD2. V lost 6 bases, J lost 0 bases, and 5 bases stayed unmatched. This CDR3 is built from 16 residues. In germline, CDR1 is MNHEY, CDR2 SMNVEV (reference sequence). The CDR3: CASRWLAGTNTGELFF. In DNA, the CDR3 is TGTGCCAGCAGGTGGCTAGCGGGGACGAACACCGGGGAGCTGTTTTTT.